A selection of T cell receptor beta chains follows, all from one sample in a study of T-cell memory formation after mild COVID-19. Each CDR3 protein gets one entry after TCRdb re-called the 5' RACE reads with MiXCR. Among around 300,000 distinct CDR3 sequences listed, 13% were seen once. Specimen: PBMCs or a T cell subset sorted from them (not recorded which). The receptors here all came from a man in his late teens or twenties who had mild COVID-19 (a few samples of this study predate the infection). Cell type and time point are not known. The CDR3 runs from the conserved cysteine through the conserved F or W. Fields, in order: D gene, J gene, V gene, clone size, CDR3 protein, CDR3 DNA. The D gene is left open where the match is weak. Size is stated for part of the rows, as once, few or many counts, or as a class when the clone is expanded.

TRBD1,TRBJ2-7,TRBV6-2/TRBV6-3,few,CASSPPPDRVGEQYF,TGTGCCAGCAGCCCACCACCGGACAGGGTCGGCGAGCAGTACTTC
-,TRBJ2-2,TRBV20-1,few,CSASAPGPTGELFF,TGCAGTGCTAGTGCCCCGGGACCCACCGGGGAGCTGTTTTTT
-,TRBJ2-2,TRBV7-9,-,CASSTRTTYTGELFF,TGTGCCAGCAGCACCCGAACTACATACACCGGGGAGCTGTTTTTT
-,TRBJ1-4,TRBV20-1,few,CSARDRGAGGEKLFF,TGCAGTGCTAGAGATCGGGGGGCGGGTGGTGAAAAACTGTTTTTT
-,TRBJ2-3,TRBV9,few,CASSVGAAEADTQYF,TGTGCCAGCAGCGTAGGTGCAGCGGAGGCAGATACGCAGTATTTT
-,TRBJ2-7,TRBV3-1,-,CASSHESRQQYF,TGTGCCAGCAGCCATGAGAGCAGGCAGCAGTACTTC
-,TRBJ2-1,TRBV12-3/TRBV12-4,-,CASSPQVYNEQFF,TGTGCCAGCTCTCCGCAGGTCTACAATGAGCAGTTCTTC
TRBD2,TRBJ2-7,TRBV20-1,few,CSARSRGGTGYEQYF,TGCAGTGCTAGGAGCCGGGGGGGGACCGGATACGAGCAGTACTTC
-,TRBJ2-2,TRBV21-1,few,CASSNGQALNTGELFF,TGTGCCAGCAGCAACGGGCAGGCCTTAAACACCGGGGAGCTGTTTTTT
TRBD2,TRBJ2-5,TRBV5-1,-,CASRTGTSQETQYF,TGCGCCAGCCGGACCGGGACTAGCCAAGAGACCCAGTACTTC
TRBD2,TRBJ2-1,TRBV9,-,CASGTRVGSEQFF,TGTGCCAGCGGGACTAGGGTGGGTAGTGAGCAGTTCTTC
-,TRBJ2-1,TRBV7-2,-,CASSLMVNEQFF,TGTGCCAGCAGCTTAATGGTGAATGAGCAGTTCTTC
TRBD2,TRBJ2-1,TRBV6-5,-,CASSVAGLVNEQFF,TGTGCCAGCAGCGTAGCGGGGCTTGTCAATGAGCAGTTCTTC
-,TRBJ2-1,TRBV18,many,CASSPQGTEYNEQFF,TGTGCCAGCTCACCCCAGGGTACGGAGTACAATGAGCAGTTCTTC
TRBD2,TRBJ2-3,TRBV7-3,few,CASKSDGGTDTQYF,TGTGCCAGCAAATCTGACGGGGGGACAGATACGCAGTATTTT
-,TRBJ1-1,TRBV6-6,few,CASSYSDPNTEAFF,TGTGCCAGCAGTTACTCGGACCCGAACACTGAAGCTTTCTTT
TRBD2,TRBJ2-7,TRBV6-6,few,CASSSVGTSGDNSYEQYF,TGTGCCAGCAGTTCCGTTGGGACTAGCGGGGATAACTCCTACGAGCAGTACTTC
TRBD1,TRBJ2-2,TRBV12-3/TRBV12-4,few,CASILRDRGSGELFF,TGTGCCAGCATCCTCAGGGACAGGGGGTCCGGGGAGCTGTTTTTT
-,TRBJ2-7,TRBV3-1,-,CASSQYDEQYF,TGTGCCAGCAGCCAATACGACGAGCAGTACTTC
-,TRBJ1-2,TRBV7-9,-,CASSSSVGYGYTF,TGTGCCAGCAGCTCCTCGGTAGGCTATGGCTACACCTTC
TRBD1,TRBJ2-4,TRBV5-1,many,CASSLGQGWPKNIQYF,TGCGCCAGCAGCTTGGGACAGGGGTGGCCCAAAAACATTCAGTACTTC
-,TRBJ1-2,TRBV7-2,few,CASSPRGFDGYTF,TGTGCCAGCAGCCCCAGGGGATTCGATGGCTACACCTTC
-,TRBJ2-2,TRBV4-3,few,CASSPFWASGELFF,TGCGCCAGCAGTCCCTTTTGGGCGTCCGGGGAGCTGTTTTTT
-,TRBJ2-2,TRBV3-1,-,CASIGIGGSGELFF,TGTGCCAGCATCGGTATCGGTGGGTCCGGGGAGCTGTTTTTT
TRBD1,TRBJ2-1,TRBV28,-,CASSPPTGTYNEQFF,TGTGCCAGCAGTCCTCCGACAGGGACCTACAATGAGCAGTTCTTC
-,TRBJ2-1,TRBV9,few,CASSPLGGYNEQFF,TGTGCCAGCAGCCCCCTTGGGGGTTACAATGAGCAGTTCTTC
-,TRBJ2-5,TRBV6-6,few,CASGEKTQYF,TGTGCCAGCGGAGAGAAGACCCAGTACTTC
TRBD2,TRBJ2-5,TRBV7-2,many,CASSLTSGQETQYF,TGTGCCAGCAGCTTAACTAGCGGCCAAGAGACCCAGTACTTC
TRBD1,TRBJ1-1,TRBV4-1,few,CASSQPRGQANTEAFF,TGCGCCAGCAGCCAACCCAGAGGACAGGCGAACACTGAAGCTTTCTTT
-,TRBJ2-5,TRBV18,few,CASSPNTDRRETQYF,TGTGCCAGCTCACCAAACACGGACCGACGGGAGACCCAGTACTTC
TRBD2,TRBJ2-5,TRBV7-9,-,CASSQRFLHSGGWKTTQYF,TGTGCCAGCAGCCAACGGTTCCTCCATAGCGGGGGGTGGAAGACGACCCAGTACTTC
-,TRBJ1-2,TRBV5-1,many,CASSLSLDRPYGYTF,TGCGCCAGCAGCTTGAGTCTTGACAGGCCCTATGGCTACACCTTC
TRBD1,TRBJ1-2,TRBV6-5,-,CASWTGTNYGYTF,TGTGCCAGCTGGACAGGGACAAACTATGGCTACACCTTC